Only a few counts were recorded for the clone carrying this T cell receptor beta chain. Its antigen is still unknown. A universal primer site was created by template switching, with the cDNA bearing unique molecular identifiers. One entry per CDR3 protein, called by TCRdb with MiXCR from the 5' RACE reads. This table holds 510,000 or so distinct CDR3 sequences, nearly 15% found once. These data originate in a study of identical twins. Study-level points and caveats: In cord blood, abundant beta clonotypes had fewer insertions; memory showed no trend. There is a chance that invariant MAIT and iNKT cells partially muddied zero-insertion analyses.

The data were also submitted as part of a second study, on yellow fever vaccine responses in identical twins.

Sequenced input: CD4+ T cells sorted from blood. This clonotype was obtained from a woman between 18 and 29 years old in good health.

CDR3 residues: CASSDQGRNEQFF. DNA for the CDR3: TGTGCCAGCAGTGATCAAGGGAGAAATGAGCAGTTCTTC. The chain is built from TRBV2 and TRBJ2-1; D perhaps matches TRBD2 (5 bases). The V end lost 3 bases, the J end lost 7 bases, and 10 bases lay between the germline ends. The germline V gene has CDR1 SNHLY and CDR2 FYNNEI. The CDR3 consists of 13 residues.